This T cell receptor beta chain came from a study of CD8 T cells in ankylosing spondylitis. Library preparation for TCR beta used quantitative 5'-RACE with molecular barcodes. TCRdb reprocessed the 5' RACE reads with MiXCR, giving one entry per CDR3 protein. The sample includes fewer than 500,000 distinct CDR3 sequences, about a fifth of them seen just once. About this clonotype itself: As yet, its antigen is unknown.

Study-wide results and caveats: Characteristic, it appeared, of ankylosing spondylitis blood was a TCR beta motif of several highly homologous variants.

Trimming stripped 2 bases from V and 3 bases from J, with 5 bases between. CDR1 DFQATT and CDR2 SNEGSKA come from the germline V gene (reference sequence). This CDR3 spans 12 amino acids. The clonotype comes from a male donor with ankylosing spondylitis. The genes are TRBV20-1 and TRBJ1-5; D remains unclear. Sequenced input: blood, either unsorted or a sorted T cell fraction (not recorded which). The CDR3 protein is CSARRINQPQHF. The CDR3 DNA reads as TGCAGTGCTAGACGGATCAATCAGCCCCAGCATTTT.